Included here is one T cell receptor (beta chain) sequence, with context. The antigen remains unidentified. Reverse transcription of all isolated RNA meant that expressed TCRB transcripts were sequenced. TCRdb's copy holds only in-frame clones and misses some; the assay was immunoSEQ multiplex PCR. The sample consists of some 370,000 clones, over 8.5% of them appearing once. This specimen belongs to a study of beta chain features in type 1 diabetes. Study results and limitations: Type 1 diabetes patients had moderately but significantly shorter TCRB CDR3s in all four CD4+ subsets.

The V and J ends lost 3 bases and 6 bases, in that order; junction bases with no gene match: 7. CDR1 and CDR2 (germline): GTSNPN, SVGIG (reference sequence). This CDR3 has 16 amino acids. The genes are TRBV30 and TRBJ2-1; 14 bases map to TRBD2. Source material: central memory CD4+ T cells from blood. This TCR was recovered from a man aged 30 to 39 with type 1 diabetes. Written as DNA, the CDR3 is TGTGCCTGGAGAGGGACTAGCGGGAGACGTCGCAATGAGCAGTTCTTC. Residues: CAWRGTSGRRRNEQFF.